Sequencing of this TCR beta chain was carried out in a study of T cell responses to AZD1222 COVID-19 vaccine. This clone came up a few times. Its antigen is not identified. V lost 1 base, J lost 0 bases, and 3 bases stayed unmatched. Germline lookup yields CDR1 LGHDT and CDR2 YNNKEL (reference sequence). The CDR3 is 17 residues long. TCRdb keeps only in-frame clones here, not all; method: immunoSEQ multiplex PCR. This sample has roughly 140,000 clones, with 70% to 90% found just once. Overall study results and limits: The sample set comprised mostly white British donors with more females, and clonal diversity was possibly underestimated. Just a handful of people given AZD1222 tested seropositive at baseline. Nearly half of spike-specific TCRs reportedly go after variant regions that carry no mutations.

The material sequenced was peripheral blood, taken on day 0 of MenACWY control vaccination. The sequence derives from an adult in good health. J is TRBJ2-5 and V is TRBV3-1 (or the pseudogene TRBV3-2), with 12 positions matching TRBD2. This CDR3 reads CASSQALAGGYQETQYF. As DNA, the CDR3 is TGTGCCAGCAGCCAAGCCCTAGCGGGGGGGTACCAAGAGACCCAGTACTTC.